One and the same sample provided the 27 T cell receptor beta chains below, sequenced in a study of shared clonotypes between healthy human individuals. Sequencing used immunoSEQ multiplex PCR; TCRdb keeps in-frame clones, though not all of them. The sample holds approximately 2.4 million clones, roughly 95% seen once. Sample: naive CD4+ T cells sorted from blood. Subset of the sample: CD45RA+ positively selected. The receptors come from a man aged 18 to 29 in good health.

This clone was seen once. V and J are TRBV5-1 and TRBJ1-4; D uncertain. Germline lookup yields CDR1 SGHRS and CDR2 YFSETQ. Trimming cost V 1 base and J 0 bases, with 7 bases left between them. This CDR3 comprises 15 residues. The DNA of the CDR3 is TGCGCCAGCAGCTTGCCCACCTCAACTAATGAAAAACTGTTTTTT. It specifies CASSLPTSTNEKLFF.

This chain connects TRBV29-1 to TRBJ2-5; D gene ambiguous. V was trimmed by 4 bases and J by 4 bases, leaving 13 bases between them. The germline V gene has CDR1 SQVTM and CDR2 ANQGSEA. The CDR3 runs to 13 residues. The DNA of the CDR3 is TGCAGCGTTGCGGGCCTCGACGGAGAGACCCAGTACTTC. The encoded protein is CSVAGLDGETQYF.

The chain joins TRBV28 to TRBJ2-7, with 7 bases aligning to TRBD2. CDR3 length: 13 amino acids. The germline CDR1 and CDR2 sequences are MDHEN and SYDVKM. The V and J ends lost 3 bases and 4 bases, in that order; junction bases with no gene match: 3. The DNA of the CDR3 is TGTGCCAGCAGTTTGGGGCGGGAGTACGAGCAGTACTTC. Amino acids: CASSLGREYEQYF.

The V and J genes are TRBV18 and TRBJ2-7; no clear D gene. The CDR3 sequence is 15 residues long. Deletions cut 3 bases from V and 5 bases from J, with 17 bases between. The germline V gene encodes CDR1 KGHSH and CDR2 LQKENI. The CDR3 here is CASSPERFLVDEQYF. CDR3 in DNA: TGTGCCAGCTCACCGGAAAGATTCCTTGTAGACGAGCAGTACTTC.

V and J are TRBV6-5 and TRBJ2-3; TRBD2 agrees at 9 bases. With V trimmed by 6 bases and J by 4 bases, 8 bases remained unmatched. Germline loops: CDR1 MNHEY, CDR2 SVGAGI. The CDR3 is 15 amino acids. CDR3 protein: CASSPGLASADTQYF. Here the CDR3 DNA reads TGTGCCAGCAGCCCGGGACTAGCATCGGCAGATACGCAGTATTTT.

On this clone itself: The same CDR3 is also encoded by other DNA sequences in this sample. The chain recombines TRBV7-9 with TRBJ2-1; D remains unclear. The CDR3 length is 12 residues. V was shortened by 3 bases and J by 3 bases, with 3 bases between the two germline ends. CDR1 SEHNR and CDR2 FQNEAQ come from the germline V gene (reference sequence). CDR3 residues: CASSFSYNEQFF. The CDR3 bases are TGTGCCAGCAGCTTCAGCTACAATGAGCAGTTCTTC. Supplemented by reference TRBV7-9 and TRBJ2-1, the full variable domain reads DTGVSQNPRHKITKRGQNVTFRCDPISEHNRLYWYRQTLGQGPEFLTYFQNEAQLEKSRLLSDRFSAERPKGSFSTLEIQRTEQGDSAMYLCASSFSYNEQFFGPGTRLTVL.

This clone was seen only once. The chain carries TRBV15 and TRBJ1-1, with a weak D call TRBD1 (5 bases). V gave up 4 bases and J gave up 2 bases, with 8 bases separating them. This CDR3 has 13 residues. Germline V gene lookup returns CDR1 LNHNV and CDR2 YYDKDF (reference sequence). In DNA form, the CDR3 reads TGTGCCACCAGCAATACAGGAAACACTGAAGCTTTCTTT. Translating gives CATSNTGNTEAFF.

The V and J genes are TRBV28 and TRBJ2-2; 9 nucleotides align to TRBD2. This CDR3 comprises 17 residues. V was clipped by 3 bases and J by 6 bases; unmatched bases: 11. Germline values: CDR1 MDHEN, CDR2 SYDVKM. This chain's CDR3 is CASSLGRRGGRAGELFF. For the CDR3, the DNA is TGTGCCAGCAGTTTGGGACGGCGGGGGGGCCGCGCCGGGGAGCTGTTTTTT.

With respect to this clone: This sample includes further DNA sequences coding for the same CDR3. This chain's CDR3 is CAISEGVTGELFF. The CDR3 DNA reads TGTGCCATCAGTGAGGGGGTCACCGGGGAGCTGTTTTTT. The chain uses TRBV10-3 and TRBJ2-2; D ambiguous. Germline-derived CDR1 and CDR2 are ENHRY and SYGVKD. This CDR3 is built from 13 residues. V lost 2 bases and J lost 4, with 5 bases in between.

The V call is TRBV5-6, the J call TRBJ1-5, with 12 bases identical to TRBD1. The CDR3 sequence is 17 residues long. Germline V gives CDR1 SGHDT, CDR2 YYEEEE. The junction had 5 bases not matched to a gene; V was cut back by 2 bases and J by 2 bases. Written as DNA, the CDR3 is TGTGCCAGCAGCTTAGGGACAGGGGGCTTTGGCAATCAGCCCCAGCATTTT. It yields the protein CASSLGTGGFGNQPQHF.

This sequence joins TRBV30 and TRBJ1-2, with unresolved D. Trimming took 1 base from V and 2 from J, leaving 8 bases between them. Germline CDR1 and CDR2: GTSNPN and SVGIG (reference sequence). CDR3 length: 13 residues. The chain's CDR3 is CAWSARLNYGYTF. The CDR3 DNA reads TGTGCCTGGAGTGCTCGCTTAAACTATGGCTACACCTTC. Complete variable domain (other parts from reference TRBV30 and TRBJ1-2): SQTIHQWPATLVQPVGSPLSLECTVEGTSNPNLYWYRQAAGRGLQLLFYSVGIGQISSEVPQNLSASRPQDRQFILSSKKLLLSDSGFYLCAWSARLNYGYTFGSGTRLTVV.

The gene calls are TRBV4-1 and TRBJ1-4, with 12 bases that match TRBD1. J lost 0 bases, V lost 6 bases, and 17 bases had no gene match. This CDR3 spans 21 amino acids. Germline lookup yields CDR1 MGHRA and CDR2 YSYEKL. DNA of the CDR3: TGCGCCAGCAGTAGATCAGGGGGACAGGGGGCAATGAAAGCAACTAATGAAAAACTGTTTTTT. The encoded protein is CASSRSGGQGAMKATNEKLFF.

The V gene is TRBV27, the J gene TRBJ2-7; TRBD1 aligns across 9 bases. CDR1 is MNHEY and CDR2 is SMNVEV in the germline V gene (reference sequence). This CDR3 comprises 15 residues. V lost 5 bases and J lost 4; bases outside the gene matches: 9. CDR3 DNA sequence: TGTGCCAGCAGTCTTACAGGGGGCCCCTTTTACGAGCAGTACTTC. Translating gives CASSLTGGPFYEQYF.

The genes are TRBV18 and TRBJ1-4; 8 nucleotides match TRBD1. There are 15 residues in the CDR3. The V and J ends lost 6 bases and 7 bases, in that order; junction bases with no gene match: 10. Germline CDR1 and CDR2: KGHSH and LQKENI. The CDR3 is CASSPGQGGGEKLFF. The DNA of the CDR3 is TGTGCCAGCTCTCCCGGACAGGGCGGAGGTGAAAAACTGTTTTTT.

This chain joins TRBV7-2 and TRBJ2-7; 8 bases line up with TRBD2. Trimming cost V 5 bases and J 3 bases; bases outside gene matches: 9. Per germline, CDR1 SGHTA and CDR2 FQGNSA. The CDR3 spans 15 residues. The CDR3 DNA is TGTGCCAGCAGCCTCGATGGGACTAGAGGCTACGAGCAGTACTTC. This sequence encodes CASSLDGTRGYEQYF.

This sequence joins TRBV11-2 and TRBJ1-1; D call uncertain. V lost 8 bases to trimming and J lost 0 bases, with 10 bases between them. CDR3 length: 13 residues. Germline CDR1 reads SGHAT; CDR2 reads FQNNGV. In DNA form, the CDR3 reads TGTGCCAGCGCAGCTTATCTGAACACTGAAGCTTTCTTT. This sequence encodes CASAAYLNTEAFF.

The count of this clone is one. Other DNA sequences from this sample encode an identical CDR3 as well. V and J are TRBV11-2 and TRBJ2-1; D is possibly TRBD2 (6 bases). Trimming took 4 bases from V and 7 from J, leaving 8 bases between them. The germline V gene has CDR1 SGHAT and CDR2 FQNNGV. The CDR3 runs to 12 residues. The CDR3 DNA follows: TGTGCCAGCAGCTCCGGGGGAAATGAGCAGTTCTTC. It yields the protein CASSSGGNEQFF.

CDR3 in amino acids: CASREVVRKNTEAFF. The CDR3 coding sequence is TGTGCCAGCAGGGAAGTTGTTAGGAAGAACACTGAAGCTTTCTTT. The chain has TRBV7-9 and TRBJ1-1; D call uncertain. The CDR3 loop spans 15 amino acids. V was cut by 6 bases and J by 1 base, with 15 bases left in between. From germline, CDR1 is SEHNR and CDR2 FQNEAQ (reference sequence).

CDR3 nucleotide sequence: TGTGCCAGCGTAGCGGACAGCTCCTACAATGAGCAGTTCTTC. Translation: CASVADSSYNEQFF. The chain links TRBV6-1 to TRBJ2-1; tentatively, D is TRBD1 or TRBD2 (6 bases each). The CDR3 runs 14 residues. Germline V gene sequence: CDR1 MNHNS, CDR2 SASEGT. V gave up 8 bases and J gave up 0 bases, with 11 bases separating them.

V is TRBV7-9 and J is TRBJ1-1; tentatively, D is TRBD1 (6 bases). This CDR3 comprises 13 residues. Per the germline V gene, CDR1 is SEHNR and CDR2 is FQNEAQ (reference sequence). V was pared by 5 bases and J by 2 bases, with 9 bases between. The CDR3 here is CASSADSNTEAFF. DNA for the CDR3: TGTGCCAGCAGCGCGGACAGTAACACTGAAGCTTTCTTT. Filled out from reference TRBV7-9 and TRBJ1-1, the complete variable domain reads DTGVSQNPRHKITKRGQNVTFRCDPISEHNRLYWYRQTLGQGPEFLTYFQNEAQLEKSRLLSDRFSAERPKGSFSTLEIQRTEQGDSAMYLCASSADSNTEAFFGQGTRLTVV.

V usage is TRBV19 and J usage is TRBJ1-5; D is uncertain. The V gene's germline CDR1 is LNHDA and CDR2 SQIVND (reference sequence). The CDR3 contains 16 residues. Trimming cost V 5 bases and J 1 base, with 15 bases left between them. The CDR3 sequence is CASSLRSATSNQPQHF. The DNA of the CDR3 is TGTGCCAGTAGTCTCCGGTCCGCGACGAGCAATCAGCCCCAGCATTTT.

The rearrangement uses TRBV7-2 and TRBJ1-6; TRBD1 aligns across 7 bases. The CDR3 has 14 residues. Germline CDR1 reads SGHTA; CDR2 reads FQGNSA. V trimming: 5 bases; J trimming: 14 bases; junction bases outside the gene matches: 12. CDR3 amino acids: CASSLFGTDPSLHF. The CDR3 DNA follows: TGTGCCAGCAGCCTTTTCGGGACAGACCCTTCCCTCCACTTT.

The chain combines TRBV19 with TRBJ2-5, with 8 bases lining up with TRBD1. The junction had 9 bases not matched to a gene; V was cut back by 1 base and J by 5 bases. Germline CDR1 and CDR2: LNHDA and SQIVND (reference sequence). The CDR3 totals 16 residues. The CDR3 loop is CASSIVAPRGQETQYF. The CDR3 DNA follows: TGTGCCAGTAGTATAGTAGCCCCCAGGGGGCAGGAGACCCAGTACTTC. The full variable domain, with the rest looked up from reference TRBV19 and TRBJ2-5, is DGGITQSPKYLFRKEGQNVTLSCEQNLNHDAMYWYRQDPGQGLRLIYYSQIVNDFQKGDIAEGYSVSREKKESFPLTVTSAQKNPTAFYLCASSIVAPRGQETQYFGPGTRLLVL.

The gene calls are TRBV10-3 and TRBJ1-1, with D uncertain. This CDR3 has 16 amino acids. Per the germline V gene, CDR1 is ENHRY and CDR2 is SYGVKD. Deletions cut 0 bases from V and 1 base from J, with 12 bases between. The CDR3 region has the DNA TGTGCCATCAGTGAGTCGACGGGCGGGGAGAACACTGAAGCTTTCTTT. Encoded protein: CAISESTGGENTEAFF.

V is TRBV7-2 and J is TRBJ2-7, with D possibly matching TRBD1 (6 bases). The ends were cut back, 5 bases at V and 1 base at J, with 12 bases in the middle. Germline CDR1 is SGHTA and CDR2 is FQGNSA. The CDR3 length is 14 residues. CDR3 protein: CASSLTGTSYEQYF. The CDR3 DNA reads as TGTGCCAGCAGCCTGACAGGAACTTCCTACGAGCAGTACTTC.

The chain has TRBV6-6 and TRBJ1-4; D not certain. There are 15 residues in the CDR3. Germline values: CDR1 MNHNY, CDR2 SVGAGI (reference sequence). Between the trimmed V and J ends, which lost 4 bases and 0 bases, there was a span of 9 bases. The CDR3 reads CASSSGFSTNEKLFF. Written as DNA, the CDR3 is TGTGCCAGCAGTTCAGGATTCTCAACTAATGAAAAACTGTTTTTT.

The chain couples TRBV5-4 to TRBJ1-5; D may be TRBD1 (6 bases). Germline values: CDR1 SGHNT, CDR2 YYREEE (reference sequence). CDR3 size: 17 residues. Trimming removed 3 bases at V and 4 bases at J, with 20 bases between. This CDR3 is CASSWFRQALGNQPQHF. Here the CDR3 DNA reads TGTGCCAGCAGCTGGTTCCGACAGGCACTGGGAAATCAGCCCCAGCATTTT.